Listed below are T cell receptor beta chains from one sample, sequenced in a study of cytomegalovirus exposure and HLA in healthy donors. TCRdb keeps only in-frame clones here, not all; method: immunoSEQ multiplex PCR. The profile shows some 80,000 clones, around 78% of them singletons. Sequencing was done on a sample of PBMCs. The receptors originated from a man aged 35 to 55 in good health and CMV-seronegative. CDR3s include the opening cysteine and the closing phenylalanine or tryptophan. D genes are given only for firm matches.

CDR3aa	j_gene	v_gene	d_gene
CASSRGFGNQPQHF	TRBJ1-5	TRBV6-5	-
CASSQSSLAENTGELFF	TRBJ2-2	TRBV23-1	TRBD2
CASSQAAGKSYGYTF	TRBJ1-2	TRBV4-1	-
CASSSHGQGVYEQYF	TRBJ2-7	TRBV6-6	-
CASSKRTGDFGYTF	TRBJ1-2	TRBV5-6	TRBD1
CASSLGTGKHDGYTF	TRBJ1-2	TRBV7-6	TRBD1
CASSFDSSGQGTSQETQYF	TRBJ2-5	TRBV5-1	TRBD1
CASKGRTGGGANYGYTF	TRBJ1-2	TRBV28	TRBD1
CASSVSGINYGYTF	TRBJ1-2	TRBV6-1	-
CASSSSGGRGAEAFF	TRBJ1-1	TRBV9	-
CASSDSRRTGELFF	TRBJ2-2	TRBV6-1	-
CASSSTGRAYEQYF	TRBJ2-7	TRBV27	-
CASSPPQAETQYF	TRBJ2-5	TRBV6-5	-
CASSQDWGTARSGANVLTF	TRBJ2-6	TRBV4-3	TRBD1
CASIQESNQPQHF	TRBJ1-5	TRBV6-1	-
CASSFDRQGYEQYF	TRBJ2-7	TRBV7-2	TRBD1
CASSQSGGNQPQHF	TRBJ1-5	TRBV4-1	-
CASRGGVQSYNSPLHF	TRBJ1-6	TRBV7-2	-
CASSTYRDTGELFF	TRBJ2-2	TRBV5-4	-
CASSPFFIDSMNTEAFF	TRBJ1-1	TRBV7-8	-
CASSLRPGTGGGDTQYF	TRBJ2-3	TRBV7-2	TRBD1
CASSYSSGAGETEAFF	TRBJ1-1	TRBV6-5	-
CASLGGTGTAETQYF	TRBJ2-5	TRBV11-1	TRBD1
CASSLAGGPQGGYTF	TRBJ1-2	TRBV5-4	-
CAIGLTGELFF	TRBJ2-2	TRBV10-3	-
CASSLRPRVGEQYF	TRBJ2-7	TRBV7-3	-
CASSWPGQGSVAGRGNEQFF	TRBJ2-1	TRBV5-1	-
CASSPPTGGTGGGNYGYTF	TRBJ1-2	TRBV7-9	TRBD1
CASSFPQGSNYGYTF	TRBJ1-2	TRBV28	-
CASSLFQGAGSQPQHF	TRBJ1-5	TRBV2	TRBD1
CAWSDRADQPQHF	TRBJ1-5	TRBV30	-
CASSLLRSGGPRAPLHF	TRBJ1-6	TRBV11-2	-
CATSRDPAGGPGEQFF	TRBJ2-1	TRBV15	TRBD2
CARSPGTGGLGYGYTF	TRBJ1-2	TRBV6-4	TRBD1
CASVLRGQNFLNTEAFF	TRBJ1-1	TRBV11-2	TRBD1
CASSNAVMGNYGYTF	TRBJ1-2	TRBV2	-
CASSLTDRGSNQPQHF	TRBJ1-5	TRBV13	TRBD1
CAIKNRDDQPQHF	TRBJ1-5	TRBV10-3	-
CASSIRGLSSYEQYF	TRBJ2-7	TRBV19	TRBD1
CASSVAGGGTEAFF	TRBJ1-1	TRBV2	-
CASSLEPWLAGTGANNEQFF	TRBJ2-1	TRBV13	TRBD1
CASSGQGNAYGYTF	TRBJ1-2	TRBV28	TRBD1
CAWSVPTGVIEKLFF	TRBJ1-4	TRBV30	TRBD1
CASSLGHGYTF	TRBJ1-2	TRBV18	-
CASSPRLAGARGTDTQYF	TRBJ2-3	TRBV27	TRBD2
CASSLQGRSDSPLHF	TRBJ1-6	TRBV5-1	-
CASSRGGAVPSAFF	TRBJ1-1	TRBV11-2	-
CASSRDREGEQYF	TRBJ2-7	TRBV19	TRBD1
CAWSWEEKLFF	TRBJ1-4	TRBV30	-
CASSWRGATNTGELFF	TRBJ2-2	TRBV6-5	TRBD2
CASSVGRGEAFF	TRBJ1-1	TRBV2	-
CASSQGWQRRTDTQYF	TRBJ2-3	TRBV4-3	-
CASSVGQPGNTIYF	TRBJ1-3	TRBV19	-
CASSELRGLQPQHF	TRBJ1-5	TRBV6-1	-
CASSPSGQGVREQYF	TRBJ2-7	TRBV4-1	TRBD1
CASNTGLAGGKGEQFF	TRBJ2-1	TRBV14	TRBD2
CASTSGGFGVTEAFF	TRBJ1-1	TRBV2	TRBD1
CASSDIYNEQFF	TRBJ2-1	TRBV11-3	-
CASGRGQETQYF	TRBJ2-5	TRBV25-1	-
CASSPRDSNSPLHF	TRBJ1-6	TRBV7-9	TRBD1